The 3 T cell receptor beta chains presented below share a single source sample, sequenced in a study of T-cell memory formation after mild COVID-19. One entry per CDR3 protein results from TCRdb running MiXCR on the 5' RACE reads. Found here are some 250,000 distinct CDR3 sequences, around 17% of them singletons; the top ten hold under 30%. What was sequenced was PBMCs or a T cell subset sorted from them (not recorded which). These receptors all stem from a man younger than 30 who had mild COVID-19 (a few samples of this study predate the infection). Cell type and time point are not known.

V usage is TRBV6-1 and J usage is TRBJ2-7; a possible D gene is TRBD1 (5 bases). The CDR3 has 14 residues. Trimming removed 2 bases from V and 6 bases from J, with 14 bases in between. Germline CDR1 and CDR2: MNHNS and SASEGT. CDR3 DNA sequence: TGTGCCAGCAGTGAAAGAACAGGATCCATCGAGCAGTACTTC. It specifies CASSERTGSIEQYF.

This rearrangement joins TRBV7-9 to TRBJ2-7; TRBD2 matches at 9 bases. This CDR3 region has 14 residues. Germline CDR1 and CDR2: SEHNR and FQNEAQ (reference sequence). V lost 5 bases to trimming and J lost 4 bases; unmatched junction nucleotides: 6. The CDR3 DNA follows: TGTGCCAGCAGCCGTAGCGGGGGTGGATACGAGCAGTACTTC. Translation gives CASSRSGGGYEQYF. The whole variable domain, remainder taken from reference TRBV7-9 and TRBJ2-7, is DTGVSQNPRHKITKRGQNVTFRCDPISEHNRLYWYRQTLGQGPEFLTYFQNEAQLEKSRLLSDRFSAERPKGSFSTLEIQRTEQGDSAMYLCASSRSGGGYEQYFGPGTRLTVT.

Details on this clonotype: This may be a read error: a much more frequent sequence differs by one nucleotide. V and J are TRBV2 and TRBJ2-5; D is undetermined. Deletions cut 6 bases from V and 5 bases from J, with 4 bases between. The CDR3 runs to 10 residues. CDR1 SNHLY and CDR2 FYNNEI come from the germline V gene. The CDR3 DNA sequence: TGTGCCAGCAGGTTGGAGACCCAGTACTTC. Encoded protein: CASRLETQYF.